This TCR beta chain was captured in a study of T cells in Graves' hyperthyroidism and ophthalmopathy. For the study at large: Peripheral blood samples were taken at initial diagnosis, prior to any treatment.

TCR beta CDR3 region amplification was performed from RNA transcripts. Initially, a first-round RT-PCR of the TCR CDR3 employed the HTBI primer set. TCRdb passed the multiplex PCR reads through MiXCR, listing each CDR3 protein once. The table has over 500,000 distinct CDR3 sequences, about 15% seen once. The CDR3 loop spans 18 amino acids. The germline V gene has CDR1 SGHTA and CDR2 FQGTGA. V shed 2 bases, J shed 2 bases, and the junction held 4 bases outside the gene matches. What was sequenced was blood. The source is a woman aged 18-29 years with Graves' ophthalmopathy. The rearrangement links TRBV7-3 to TRBJ2-1; 15 bases are a match to TRBD2. Here the CDR3 reads CASSLGLAGGPPYNEQFF. CDR3 DNA: TGTGCCAGCAGCTTAGGACTAGCGGGAGGGCCCCCCTACAATGAGCAGTTCTTC.